The 3 T cell receptor beta chains below all came from one sample that was sequenced in a study of T cell changes during pregnancy in multiple sclerosis. TCRdb's table, derived via immunoSEQ multiplex PCR, lists solely in-frame clones and lacks some. The sample comprises tens of thousands of clones, roughly 89% of which are singletons, and 5% to 6.5% rests with the top ten. Sequenced here: CD8+ T cells from peripheral blood mononuclear cells, sampled in the second trimester of pregnancy. The source of these receptors is a female donor with multiple sclerosis, enrolled in a pregnancy study.

V usage is TRBV9 and J usage is TRBJ2-5, with D maybe TRBD1 (6 bases). CDR3 length: 14 amino acids. Trimming removed 3 bases from V and 5 bases from J, with 14 bases in between. Germline CDR1 SGDLS, CDR2 YYNGEE. The CDR3 bases are TGTGCCAGCAGCGCGACAGGTAGGTTGGAGACCCAGTACTTC. Translated: CASSATGRLETQYF.

CDR3 nucleotides: TGTGCCAGCAGTGAGACGACAGGGGGCGGAGAGACCCAGTACTTC. This sequence encodes CASSETTGGGETQYF. This rearrangement joins TRBV6-1 to TRBJ2-5, with TRBD1 identical over 10 bases. Germline V gene data show CDR1 as MNHNS and CDR2 as SASEGT. The CDR3 consists of 15 residues. V dropped 3 bases and J dropped 4; count of bases not matched to a gene: 5.

The V and J genes are TRBV19 and TRBJ1-1; 12 bases line up with TRBD1. V lost 3 bases and J lost 4; bases outside the gene matches: 6. CDR3 length equals 16 residues. Per germline, CDR1 LNHDA and CDR2 SQIVND (reference sequence). The CDR3 nucleotides are TGTGCCAGTAGTATTTTCGGGACAGGGGGCGGCACTGAAGCTTTCTTT. It specifies CASSIFGTGGGTEAFF.